This T cell receptor beta chain came from a study of PD-L1 blockade in urothelial cancer. Study summary: Patients commenced intravenous atezolizumab, 1,200 mg every 3 weeks, in 2014. Between 0 and 3 chemotherapy regimens preceded treatment for each patient. The researchers analyzed blood 3 weeks (second dose) and 6 weeks after treatment start.

As to time point: pretreatment peripheral blood. Synthetic spike-ins, TCR analog templates, were added into each PCR. Here immunoSEQ multiplex PCR was the method, and the copy in TCRdb shows in-frame clones only, minus some. This table has approximately 70,000 clones, roughly 84% appearing once. Trimming left V 6 bases short and J 7 bases short, with 20 bases between. This CDR3 has 15 amino acids. The germline gives CDR1 MNHEY, CDR2 SMNVEV (reference sequence). The origin of this receptor is a woman between 65 and 79 years old with urothelial cancer. The specimen comprised PBMCs, sampled around atezolizumab (anti-PD-L1) treatment. V is TRBV27 and J is TRBJ2-3, with D perhaps matching TRBD2 (5 bases). The CDR3 reads CASSFGMPGGNTQYF. DNA of the CDR3: TGTGCCAGCAGCTTCGGGATGCCCGGAGGAAATACGCAGTATTTT.